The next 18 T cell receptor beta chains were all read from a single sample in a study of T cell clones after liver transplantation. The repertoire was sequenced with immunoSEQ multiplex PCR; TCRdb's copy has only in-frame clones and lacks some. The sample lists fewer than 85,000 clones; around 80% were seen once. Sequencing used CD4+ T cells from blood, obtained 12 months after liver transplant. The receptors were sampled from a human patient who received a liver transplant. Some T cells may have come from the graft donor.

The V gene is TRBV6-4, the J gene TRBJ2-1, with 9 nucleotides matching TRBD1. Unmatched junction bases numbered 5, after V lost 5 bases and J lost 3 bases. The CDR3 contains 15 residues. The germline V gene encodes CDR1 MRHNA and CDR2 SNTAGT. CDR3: CASSSGTGSYNEQFF. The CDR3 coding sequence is TGTGCCAGCAGTTCTGGGACAGGGAGCTACAATGAGCAGTTCTTC.

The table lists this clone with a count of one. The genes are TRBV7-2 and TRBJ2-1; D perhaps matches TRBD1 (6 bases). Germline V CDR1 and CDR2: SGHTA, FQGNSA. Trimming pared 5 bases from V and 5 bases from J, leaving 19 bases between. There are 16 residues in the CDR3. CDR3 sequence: CASSHQGRAINNEQFF. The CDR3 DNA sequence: TGTGCCAGCAGCCACCAGGGGCGAGCAATAAACAATGAGCAGTTCTTC.

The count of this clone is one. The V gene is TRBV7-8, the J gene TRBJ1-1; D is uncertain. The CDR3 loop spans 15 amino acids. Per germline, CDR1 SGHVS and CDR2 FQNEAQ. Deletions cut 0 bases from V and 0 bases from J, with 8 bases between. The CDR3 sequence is CASSLAVGVNTEAFF. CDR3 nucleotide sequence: TGTGCCAGCAGCTTAGCCGTCGGGGTGAACACTGAAGCTTTCTTT.

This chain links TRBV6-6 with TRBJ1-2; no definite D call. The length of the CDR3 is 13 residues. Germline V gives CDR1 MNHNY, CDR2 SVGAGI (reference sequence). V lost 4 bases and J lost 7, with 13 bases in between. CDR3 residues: CASSSPGLSGYTF. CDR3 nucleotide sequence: TGTGCCAGCAGTTCCCCAGGTCTGAGTGGCTACACCTTC.

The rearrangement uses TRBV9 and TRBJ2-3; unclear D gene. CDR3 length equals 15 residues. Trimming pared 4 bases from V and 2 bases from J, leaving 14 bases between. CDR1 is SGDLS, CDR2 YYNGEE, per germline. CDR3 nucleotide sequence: TGTGCCAGCAGCCCCCATAGGCCGGCCACAGATACGCAGTATTTT. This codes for CASSPHRPATDTQYF.

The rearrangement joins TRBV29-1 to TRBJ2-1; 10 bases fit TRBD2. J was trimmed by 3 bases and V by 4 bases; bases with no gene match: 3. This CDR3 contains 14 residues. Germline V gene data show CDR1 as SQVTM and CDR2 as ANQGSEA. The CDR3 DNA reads TGCAGCGTTGGGGGACTAGCGCTCTACAATGAGCAGTTCTTC. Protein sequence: CSVGGLALYNEQFF.

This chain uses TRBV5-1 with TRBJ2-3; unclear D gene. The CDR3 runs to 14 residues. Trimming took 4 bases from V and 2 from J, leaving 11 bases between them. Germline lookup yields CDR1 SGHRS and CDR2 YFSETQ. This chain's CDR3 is CASSANRATDTQYF. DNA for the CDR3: TGCGCCAGCAGCGCTAATCGGGCCACAGATACGCAGTATTTT.

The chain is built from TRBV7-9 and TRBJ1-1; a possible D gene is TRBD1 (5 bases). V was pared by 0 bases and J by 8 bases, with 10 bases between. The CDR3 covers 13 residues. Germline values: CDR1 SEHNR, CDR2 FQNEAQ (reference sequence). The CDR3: CASSLALRGEAFF. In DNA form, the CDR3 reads TGTGCCAGCAGCTTAGCGCTCCGGGGGGAAGCTTTCTTT. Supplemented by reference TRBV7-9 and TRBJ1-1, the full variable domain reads DTGVSQNPRHKITKRGQNVTFRCDPISEHNRLYWYRQTLGQGPEFLTYFQNEAQLEKSRLLSDRFSAERPKGSFSTLEIQRTEQGDSAMYLCASSLALRGEAFFGQGTRLTVV.

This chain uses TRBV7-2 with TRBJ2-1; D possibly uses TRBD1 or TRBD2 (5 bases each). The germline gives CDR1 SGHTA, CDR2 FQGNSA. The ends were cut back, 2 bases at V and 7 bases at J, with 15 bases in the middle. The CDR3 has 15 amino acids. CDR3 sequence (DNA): TGTGCCAGCAGCTTAAATATCCAGGGAGCGAATGAGCAGTTCTTC. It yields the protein CASSLNIQGANEQFF.

The CDR3 reads CASSPQGGRATEQFF. CDR3 sequence (DNA): TGTGCCAGCAGCCCCCAGGGCGGGAGGGCCACTGAGCAGTTCTTC. The chain employs TRBV7-8 and TRBJ2-1; TRBD2 agrees at 9 bases. CDR1 SGHVS and CDR2 FQNEAQ come from the germline V gene. The CDR3 extends over 15 amino acids. Germline trimming cut 5 bases from V and 9 bases from J; bases unmatched to any gene: 11.

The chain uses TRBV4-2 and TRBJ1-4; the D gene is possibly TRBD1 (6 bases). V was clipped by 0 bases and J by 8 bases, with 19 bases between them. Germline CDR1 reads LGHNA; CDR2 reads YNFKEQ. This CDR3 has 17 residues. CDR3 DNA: TGTGCCAGCAGCCAAGATTGGTTAGGGGGGATTGAGGAAAAACTGTTTTTT. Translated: CASSQDWLGGIEEKLFF.

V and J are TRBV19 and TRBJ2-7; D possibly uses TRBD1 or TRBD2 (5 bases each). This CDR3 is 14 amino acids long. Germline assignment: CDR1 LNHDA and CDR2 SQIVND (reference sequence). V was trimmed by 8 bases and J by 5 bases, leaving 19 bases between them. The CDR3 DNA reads TGTGCCAGTCGCAATTGGCCCCGGGACCACGAGCAGTACTTC. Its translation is CASRNWPRDHEQYF.

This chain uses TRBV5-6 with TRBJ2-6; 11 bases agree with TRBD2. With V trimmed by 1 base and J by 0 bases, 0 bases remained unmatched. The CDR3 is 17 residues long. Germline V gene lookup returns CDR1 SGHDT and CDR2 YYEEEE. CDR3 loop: CASSLLAGGSGANVLTF. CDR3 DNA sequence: TGTGCCAGCAGCTTGCTAGCGGGGGGCTCTGGGGCCAACGTCCTGACTTTC.

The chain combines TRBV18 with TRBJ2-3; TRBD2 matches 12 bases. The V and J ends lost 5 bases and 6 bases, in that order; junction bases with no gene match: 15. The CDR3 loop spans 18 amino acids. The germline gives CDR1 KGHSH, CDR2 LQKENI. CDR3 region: CASSTLRLAGEVADTQYF. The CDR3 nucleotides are TGTGCCAGCTCAACCCTTAGACTAGCGGGAGAAGTTGCGGATACGCAGTATTTT. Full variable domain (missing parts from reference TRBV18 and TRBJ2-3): NAGVMQNPRHLVRRRGQEARLRCSPMKGHSHVYWYRQLPEEGLKFMVYLQKENIIDESGMPKERFSAEFPKEGPSILRIQQVVRGDSAAYFCASSTLRLAGEVADTQYFGPGTRLTVL.

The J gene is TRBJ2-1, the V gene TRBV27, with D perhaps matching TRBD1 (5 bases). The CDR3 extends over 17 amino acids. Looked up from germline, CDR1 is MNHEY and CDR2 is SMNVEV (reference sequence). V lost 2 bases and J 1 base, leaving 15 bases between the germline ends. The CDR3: CASSLKDGAASYNEQFF. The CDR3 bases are TGTGCCAGCAGTTTAAAGGATGGGGCAGCTTCCTACAATGAGCAGTTCTTC.

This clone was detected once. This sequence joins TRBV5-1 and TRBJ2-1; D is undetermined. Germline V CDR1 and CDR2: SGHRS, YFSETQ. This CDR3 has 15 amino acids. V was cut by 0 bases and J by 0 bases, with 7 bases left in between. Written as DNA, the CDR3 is TGCGCCAGCAGCTTGGCCCTCGGCTCCTACAATGAGCAGTTCTTC. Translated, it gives CASSLALGSYNEQFF.

The CDR3 DNA reads TGTGCCAGTGGCCCACACATGGAGGGCCTAGAGACCCAGTACTTC. This sequence encodes CASGPHMEGLETQYF. V and J are TRBV6-6 and TRBJ2-5; perhaps TRBD2 as D (6 bases). V lost 9 bases and J lost 4, with 21 bases in between. Germline V gene data show CDR1 as MNHNY and CDR2 as SVGAGI (reference sequence). The CDR3 totals 15 residues.

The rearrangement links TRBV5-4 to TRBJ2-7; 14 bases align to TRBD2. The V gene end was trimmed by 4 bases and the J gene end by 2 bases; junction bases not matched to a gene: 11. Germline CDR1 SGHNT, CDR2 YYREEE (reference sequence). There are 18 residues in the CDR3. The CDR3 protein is CASSQDERTSGRTYEQYF. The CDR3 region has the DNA TGTGCCAGCAGCCAAGATGAGAGGACTAGCGGGAGGACCTACGAGCAGTACTTC.